Below, one T cell receptor beta chain is given with its context. What it binds is unknown. The data were taken from a study of a mutant IDH1 vaccine in newly diagnosed glioma. Study-level background: Vaccination followed radiotherapy alone by 4-6 weeks, or accompanied temozolomide cycles. Previous care, which was radiotherapy, temozolomide, or both, most often involved both. Visit V13 took place at week 47, and visit V12 happened at week 35.

Data came from immunoSEQ multiplex PCR; TCRdb stores just in-frame clones and leaves some out. The data hold tens of thousands of clones, with 83% observed a single time. The CDR3 is 18 amino acids. Germline V gene lookup returns CDR1 KGHSH and CDR2 LQKENI. Losses at the gene ends were 4 bases for V and 0 bases for J; bases not matched to a gene: 9. Time point described: week 47, end of study. A 20-mer mutant IDH1 peptide at 300 ug was injected subcutaneously with topical imiquimod. The genes are TRBV18 and TRBJ1-3; 10 bases match TRBD1. The specimen comprised PBMCs, sampled from a glioma patient whose treatment included an IDH1 peptide vaccine. The sequence derives from a man younger than 45 with glioma. The CDR3 DNA reads as TGTGCCAGCTCACTCGGGACAGGGGAATCGAGCTCTGGAAACACCATATATTTT. Residues: CASSLGTGESSSGNTIYF.